The 15 T cell receptor beta chains in this list originate from one sample, sequenced in a study of OX40 agonist ivuxolimab in advanced cancers. The data were produced by immunoSEQ multiplex PCR, yet TCRdb's version contains in-frame clones alone and is incomplete. The sample has roughly 80,000 clones; around 86% are singletons. Sequencing was performed on CD4+ or CD8+ T cells sorted from blood, taken in a trial of the OX40 agonist ivuxolimab. The receptors shown here come from an adult with an advanced solid tumor such as melanoma, head and neck, liver or kidney cancer.

The chain uses TRBV6-1 and TRBJ1-1; D gene unclear. This CDR3 comprises 13 residues. The germline V gene has CDR1 MNHNS and CDR2 SASEGT. The germline V and J ends were trimmed by 4 bases and 1 base, with 7 bases remaining between them. The CDR3 nucleotides read TGTGCCAGCAGTGGGACGAGGAACACTGAAGCTTTCTTT. It specifies CASSGTRNTEAFF.

J is TRBJ2-7 and V is TRBV28; 9 bases align to TRBD2. This CDR3 is built from 13 residues. The V and J ends lost 7 bases and 3 bases, in that order; junction bases with no gene match: 4. Germline lookup yields CDR1 MDHEN and CDR2 SYDVKM. CDR3 sequence (DNA): TGTGCCAGCACCCTTAGCGGGAGCTACGAGCAGTACTTC. This gives the protein CASTLSGSYEQYF.

The rearrangement uses TRBV5-1 and TRBJ2-5; 10 bases map to TRBD1. Germline CDR1 and CDR2: SGHRS and YFSETQ. With V trimmed by 4 bases and J by 4 bases, 4 bases remained unmatched. CDR3 length equals 14 residues. Here the CDR3 DNA reads TGCGCCAGCAGCGTAAGGACAGGGGGAGAGACCCAGTACTTC. It encodes CASSVRTGGETQYF.

The rearrangement links TRBV2 to TRBJ1-1; no clear D. Looked up from germline, CDR1 is SNHLY and CDR2 is FYNNEI. This CDR3 has 13 amino acids. The V end was cut by 7 bases, the J end by 3 bases, with 12 bases between. The CDR3 loop reads CASIRPGDTEAFF. CDR3 nucleotides: TGTGCCAGCATCAGACCCGGAGACACTGAAGCTTTCTTT.

V is TRBV9 and J is TRBJ2-6; D unresolved. The CDR3 spans 15 residues. Germline values: CDR1 SGDLS, CDR2 YYNGEE. Trimming pared 2 bases from V and 1 base from J, leaving 7 bases between. CDR3 nucleotides: TGTGCCAGCAGCGTCCGAAGTTCTGGGGCCAACGTCCTGACTTTC. It is translated as CASSVRSSGANVLTF.

The chain carries TRBV28 and TRBJ1-4; TRBD1 matches at 7 bases. Germline trimming cut 4 bases from V and 3 bases from J; bases unmatched to any gene: 5. The germline gives CDR1 MDHEN, CDR2 SYDVKM. The length of the CDR3 is 15 residues. The CDR3 sequence: CASSYSGTANEKLFF. DNA of the CDR3: TGTGCCAGCAGTTACTCCGGGACAGCTAATGAAAAACTGTTTTTT.

This chain connects TRBV7-8 to TRBJ1-6; 7 nucleotides match TRBD1. The trim removed 1 base at V and 10 bases at J, leaving 7 bases unmatched. The CDR3 consists of 15 residues. From germline, CDR1 is SGHVS and CDR2 FQNEAQ. Here the CDR3 DNA reads TGTGCCAGCAGCTTAGTTACAGGGGTTGGCTCACCCCTCCACTTT. Amino acid sequence: CASSLVTGVGSPLHF.

J is TRBJ2-1 and V is TRBV27, with 8 bases matching TRBD2. This CDR3 is built from 13 residues. V gave up 10 bases and J gave up 3 bases; unmatched junction bases: 5. Per germline, CDR1 MNHEY and CDR2 SMNVEV (reference sequence). This CDR3 is CATAGGNYNEQFF. CDR3 bases: TGTGCCACTGCGGGGGGAAACTACAATGAGCAGTTCTTC.

The chain links TRBV4-1 to TRBJ1-5; D may be TRBD1 (6 bases). Per germline, CDR1 MGHRA and CDR2 YSYEKL. V lost 2 bases and J lost 5, with 13 bases in between. The CDR3 runs 15 residues. This CDR3 reads CASSQHRDPYQPQHF. The CDR3 DNA sequence: TGCGCCAGCAGCCAACACAGGGATCCATATCAGCCCCAGCATTTT.

This chain joins TRBV6-5 and TRBJ2-5; D may be TRBD1 (5 bases). CDR1 and CDR2 (germline): MNHEY, SVGAGI. The CDR3 extends over 13 amino acids. Trimming shortened V by 2 bases and J by 4 bases, and 8 bases separated the two germline ends. In DNA form, the CDR3 reads TGTGCCAGCAGTTACAGGGGCCGAGAGACCCAGTACTTC. This encodes CASSYRGRETQYF.

This clone has only a few counts. This chain uses TRBV6-6 with TRBJ2-1; D remains ambiguous. With 4 bases removed from V and 0 bases from J, the gap between germline ends came to 7 bases. The CDR3 has 14 amino acids. Germline-derived CDR1 and CDR2 are MNHNY and SVGAGI (reference sequence). The CDR3, as DNA: TGTGCCAGCAGTTGGGCTAGCTCCTACAATGAGCAGTTCTTC. Encoded protein: CASSWASSYNEQFF.

This rearrangement joins TRBV15 to TRBJ1-3; TRBD1 agrees at 7 bases. V was clipped by 6 bases and J by 4 bases; unmatched bases: 6. This CDR3 spans 14 amino acids. The germline CDR1 and CDR2 sequences are LNHNV and YYDKDF (reference sequence). CDR3: CATRTDREGNTIYF. The CDR3 nucleotides read TGTGCCACCAGAACCGACAGGGAGGGAAACACCATATATTTT.

This clone was observed a few times. J is TRBJ1-2 and V is TRBV27; 8 bases match TRBD1. The germline CDR1 and CDR2 sequences are MNHEY and SMNVEV (reference sequence). Trimming removed 8 bases from V and 6 bases from J; junction bases left unmatched: 5. This CDR3 has 12 amino acids. CDR3 in amino acids: CASPGQGNGYTF. CDR3 DNA: TGTGCCAGCCCCGGACAGGGAAATGGCTACACCTTC.

The chain uses TRBV7-9 and TRBJ2-7, with D perhaps TRBD1 (5 bases). Per germline, CDR1 SEHNR and CDR2 FQNEAQ (reference sequence). The CDR3 loop spans 13 amino acids. The V gene lost 4 bases and the J gene lost 4 bases, with 11 bases spanning the gap. The CDR3 nucleotides are TGTGCCAGCAGCTCAACAGGTCTGTACGAGCAGTACGTC. The encoded protein is CASSSTGLYEQYV.

This clone was seen once. V and J are TRBV9 and TRBJ1-1, with no clear D. This CDR3 spans 15 amino acids. V dropped 4 bases and J dropped 5 bases, with 18 bases sitting between them. Germline lookup yields CDR1 SGDLS and CDR2 YYNGEE. CDR3 in DNA: TGTGCCAGCAGCCAACCCATTTATCGGGAGACTGAAGCTTTCTTT. Translating gives CASSQPIYRETEAFF.